This T cell receptor beta chain was captured by sequencing in a study of cytomegalovirus exposure and HLA in healthy donors. Study information: Early released data had around 89 million unique TCRs, all coming from HLA-typed donors. Caucasian-associated ancestry cluster membership applied to around 76% of 398 genotyped donors.

CDR1 is MNHNY and CDR2 is SVGAGI in the germline V gene (reference sequence). V gave up 6 bases and J gave up 1 base, with 13 bases separating them. The CDR3 loop spans 15 amino acids. The PCR made use of 60 Vbeta and 13 Jbeta primers. Repertoires were generated with immunoSEQ multiplex PCR, while TCRdb's copy carries only in-frame clones and drops some. The sample lists about 160,000 clones; more than 75% were seen once. The sequenced sample was PBMCs. This clonotype was sampled from a man aged 18 to 29 in good health and CMV-seropositive. The chain links TRBV6-6 to TRBJ1-5; the D gene is possibly TRBD1 (5 bases). In DNA, the CDR3 is TGTGCCAGCAGCATTCGGCAGGGCAGCAATCAGCCCCAGCATTTT. Protein product: CASSIRQGSNQPQHF.